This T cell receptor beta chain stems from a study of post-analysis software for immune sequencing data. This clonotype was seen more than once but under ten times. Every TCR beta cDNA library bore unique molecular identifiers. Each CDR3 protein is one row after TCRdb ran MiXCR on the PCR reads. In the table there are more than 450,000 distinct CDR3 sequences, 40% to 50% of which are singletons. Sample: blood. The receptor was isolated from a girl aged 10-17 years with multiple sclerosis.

As DNA, the CDR3 is TGCAGTGCCGTAGACAGGTACGAGCAGTACTTC. Residues: CSAVDRYEQYF. The chain links TRBV20-1 to TRBJ2-7, with D tentatively TRBD1 (6 bases). Germline loops: CDR1 DFQATT, CDR2 SNEGSKA (reference sequence). This CDR3 spans 11 amino acids. Trimming took off 6 bases at V and 4 bases at J, with 10 bases between the two ends.